Presented here are 9 T cell receptor beta chains from one specimen sequenced in a study of T cells in Graves' hyperthyroidism and ophthalmopathy. Using RNA transcripts as the source, TCR beta CDR3 regions were amplified. The TCR CDR3 first-round RT-PCR relied on the HTBI primer set. In TCRdb, the multiplex PCR reads were re-called with MiXCR into one record per CDR3 protein. The sample contains about half a million distinct CDR3 sequences, about a fifth of which appear only once. Material: blood. All receptors derive from a man aged 18 to 35 with Graves' hyperthyroidism.

The chain recombines TRBV28 with TRBJ2-2; 7 nucleotides match TRBD2. Trimming at V came to 6 bases and at J to 3 bases, leaving 7 bases not matched to a gene. Germline assignment: CDR1 MDHEN and CDR2 SYDVKM. This CDR3 is 15 amino acids long. DNA of the CDR3: TGTGCCAGCAGAGTGGGGGACTATCACACCGGGGAGCTGTTTTTT. Protein sequence: CASRVGDYHTGELFF.

The table lists this clonotype with many counts. V usage is TRBV13 and J usage is TRBJ2-2; no definite D call. The CDR3 is 12 amino acids. Trimming cost V 5 bases and J 6 bases, with 7 bases left between them. Germline CDR1 reads PRHDT; CDR2 reads FYEKMQ (reference sequence). CDR3 residues: CASSASAGELFF. Written as DNA, the CDR3 is TGTGCCAGCAGCGCGTCGGCCGGGGAGCTGTTTTTT.

This clonotype was found many times. This rearrangement joins TRBV12-3 or TRBV12-4 to TRBJ1-1; no clear D. The CDR3 spans 13 residues. With 8 bases removed from V and 4 bases from J, the gap between germline ends came to 14 bases. In DNA form, the CDR3 reads TGTGCCAGCGGCATTGGGTGGGGCACTGAAGCTTTCTTT. Residues: CASGIGWGTEAFF.

Of note for this clonotype: Possible read error: a much larger clone is one base away. The missing conserved phenylalanine or tryptophan at the end of this CDR3 makes a read error likely. The genes are TRBV19 and TRBJ1-1; D ambiguous. The V end lost 0 bases, the J end lost 6 bases, and 11 bases lay between the germline ends. The CDR3 is made up of 14 amino acids. Germline V gene lookup returns CDR1 LNHDA and CDR2 SQIVND (reference sequence). The CDR3 nucleotides read TGTGCCAGTAGTATAGATCCGGAGTGGGCTGAAGCTTTCTCT. Amino acid sequence: CASSIDPEWAEAFS.

The chain combines TRBV19 with TRBJ2-5, with D perhaps being TRBD1 or TRBD2 (5 bases each). V lost 5 bases to trimming and J lost 1 base, with 11 bases between them. CDR3 size: 14 residues. The germline V gene encodes CDR1 LNHDA and CDR2 SQIVND (reference sequence). The DNA of the CDR3 is TGTGCCAGTAGTTTCACCGGGGCCCAAGAGACCCAGTACTTC. Its translation is CASSFTGAQETQYF. The complete variable domain, with remaining parts taken from reference TRBV19 and TRBJ2-5, reads DGGITQSPKYLFRKEGQNVTLSCEQNLNHDAMYWYRQDPGQGLRLIYYSQIVNDFQKGDIAEGYSVSREKKESFPLTVTSAQKNPTAFYLCASSFTGAQETQYFGPGTRLLVL.

Ten or more counts support this clonotype. V is TRBV12-3 or TRBV12-4 and J is TRBJ2-5; TRBD2 agrees at 11 bases. The ends lost 5 bases at V and 1 base at J; junction bases unmatched: 6. This CDR3 comprises 16 residues. The CDR3 sequence: CASSTSSGGIQETQYF. CDR3 DNA: TGTGCCAGCAGTACCTCTAGCGGGGGGATCCAAGAGACCCAGTACTTC.

In this sample, this clonotype turned up many times. V gene TRBV10-3 combines with J gene TRBJ2-5; the D call may be TRBD1 or TRBD2 (5 bases each). The V and J ends lost 3 bases and 9 bases respectively, with 20 bases between them. This CDR3 spans 15 amino acids. Germline CDR1 is ENHRY and CDR2 is SYGVKD. The CDR3 here is CAISEISGTPGSQYF. CDR3 in DNA: TGTGCCATCAGTGAAATCTCGGGGACGCCGGGGTCCCAGTACTTC.

This clonotype was detected ten times or more. The DNA of the CDR3 is TGTGCCAGCAGGGCCCGGGCCTTCGCTAACTATGGCTACACCTTC. This codes for CASRARAFANYGYTF. The V call is TRBV12-3 or TRBV12-4, the J call TRBJ1-2; D uncertain. The germline V and J ends were trimmed by 6 bases and 0 bases, with 14 bases remaining between them. The CDR3 sequence is 15 residues long.

At least ten counts were recorded for this clonotype. The V and J genes are TRBV20-1 and TRBJ1-2; tentative D call: TRBD1 (5 bases). Trimming removed 4 bases from V and 4 bases from J, with 16 bases in between. The CDR3 runs 14 residues. The germline V gene has CDR1 DFQATT and CDR2 SNEGSKA (reference sequence). The CDR3 nucleotides read TGCAGTGCTACGATCGACAGTAAAGCCTATGGCTACACCTTC. It specifies CSATIDSKAYGYTF.